The rows below give T cell receptor beta chains drawn from one sample of a study of read filtering for tumor transcriptome and immune sequencing. Using its own MiXCR run on the reads, TCRdb lists one record per CDR3 protein. The sample lists over 50,000 distinct CDR3 sequences; roughly a fifth were seen once. What was sequenced was a population of CD138-negative cells sorted from bone marrow. The receptors were sampled from a donor aged 40 or over with multiple myeloma. The CDR3 runs from the conserved cysteine through the conserved F or W. The order of the fields is J gene, D gene, clone size, V gene, CDR3 protein, CDR3 DNA. D genes are given only for firm matches. Size values are once, few and many counts, or a class for expanded clones, and some rows have none.

J gene: TRBJ2-1
D gene: -
clone size: many
V gene: TRBV5-5
CDR3 protein: CASSLAFSGTYNEQFF
CDR3 DNA: TGTGCCAGCAGCTTGGCCTTCTCGGGGACCTACAATGAGCAGTTCTTC

J gene: TRBJ1-4
D gene: -
clone size: many
V gene: TRBV5-1
CDR3 protein: CASSLVTNEKLFF
CDR3 DNA: TGCGCCAGCAGCTTGGTTACTAATGAAAAACTGTTTTTT

J gene: TRBJ2-1
D gene: -
clone size: -
V gene: TRBV28
CDR3 protein: CASSLLVNEQFF
CDR3 DNA: TGTGCCAGCAGTTTATTAGTTAATGAGCAGTTCTTC

J gene: TRBJ2-7
D gene: TRBD1
clone size: few
V gene: TRBV19
CDR3 protein: CASSTWTGTYEQYF
CDR3 DNA: TGTGCCAGTAGTACCTGGACAGGAACCTACGAGCAGTACTTC

J gene: TRBJ2-2
D gene: TRBD1
clone size: many
V gene: TRBV29-1
CDR3 protein: CSVDIGTDNTGELFF
CDR3 DNA: TGCAGCGTTGACATCGGGACAGATAACACCGGGGAGCTGTTTTTT

J gene: TRBJ2-1
D gene: -
clone size: many
V gene: TRBV25-1
CDR3 protein: CARNSLSSYNEQFF
CDR3 DNA: TGTGCCAGAAACAGCCTCAGCTCCTACAATGAGCAGTTCTTC

J gene: TRBJ2-2
D gene: TRBD2
clone size: many
V gene: TRBV28
CDR3 protein: CASSGPGTSRPGELFF
CDR3 DNA: TGTGCCAGCAGTGGTCCCGGGACTAGCCGTCCCGGGGAGCTGTTTTTT

J gene: TRBJ2-5
D gene: TRBD2
clone size: many
V gene: TRBV4-2
CDR3 protein: CASSQDLAGGQETQYF
CDR3 DNA: TGTGCCAGCAGCCAAGATTTAGCGGGGGGTCAAGAGACCCAGTACTTC

J gene: TRBJ1-6
D gene: -
clone size: many
V gene: TRBV10-3
CDR3 protein: CASSGKEANSPLHF
CDR3 DNA: TGTGCCAGCTCCGGGAAAGAGGCTAATTCACCCCTCCACTTT

J gene: TRBJ2-1
D gene: TRBD2
clone size: medium-sized
V gene: TRBV29-1
CDR3 protein: CSVAASSGRAGEQFF
CDR3 DNA: TGCAGCGTTGCGGCGTCTAGCGGGAGGGCCGGTGAGCAGTTCTTC

J gene: TRBJ2-1
D gene: -
clone size: -
V gene: TRBV4-1
CDR3 protein: CASSQAGWQGSYDEQFF
CDR3 DNA: TGCGCCAGCAGCCAAGCGGGGTGGCAGGGGTCCTACGATGAGCAGTTCTTC

J gene: TRBJ2-3
D gene: TRBD2
clone size: many
V gene: TRBV20-1
CDR3 protein: CSATHPGLAGNTDTQYF
CDR3 DNA: TGCAGTGCTACACATCCGGGACTAGCGGGGAACACAGATACGCAGTATTTT

J gene: TRBJ2-1
D gene: -
clone size: medium-sized
V gene: TRBV20-1
CDR3 protein: CSADWVYSSYNEQFF
CDR3 DNA: TGCAGTGCTGACTGGGTATATAGCTCCTACAATGAGCAGTTCTTC

J gene: TRBJ2-7
D gene: -
clone size: -
V gene: TRBV7-9
CDR3 protein: CASSLMAGYEQYF
CDR3 DNA: TGTGCCAGCAGCTTAATGGCCGGCTACGAGCAGTACTTC

J gene: TRBJ2-3
D gene: TRBD1
clone size: -
V gene: TRBV28
CDR3 protein: CATDRGKADTQYF
CDR3 DNA: TGTGCCACCGACAGGGGTAAGGCAGATACGCAGTATTTT

J gene: TRBJ2-5
D gene: -
clone size: -
V gene: TRBV3-1
CDR3 protein: CASSQAGVETQYF
CDR3 DNA: TGTGCCAGCAGCCAAGCGGGGGTTGAGACCCAGTACTTC

J gene: TRBJ2-3
D gene: TRBD1
clone size: -
V gene: TRBV7-8
CDR3 protein: CASGIHRGNTDTQYF
CDR3 DNA: TGTGCCAGCGGCATCCACAGGGGAAACACAGATACGCAGTATTTT

J gene: TRBJ1-1
D gene: -
clone size: many
V gene: TRBV7-3
CDR3 protein: CASSLGPRGGTEAFF
CDR3 DNA: TGTGCCAGCAGCTTAGGGCCAAGGGGGGGCACTGAAGCTTTCTTT

J gene: TRBJ2-2
D gene: -
clone size: many
V gene: TRBV7-3
CDR3 protein: CASSLSVAANTGELFF
CDR3 DNA: TGTGCCAGCAGCTTAAGCGTAGCGGCGAACACCGGGGAGCTGTTTTTT

J gene: TRBJ1-4
D gene: -
clone size: many
V gene: TRBV20-1
CDR3 protein: CSARVGAENEKLFF
CDR3 DNA: TGCAGTGCTAGAGTTGGGGCAGAGAATGAAAAACTGTTTTTT

J gene: TRBJ2-1
D gene: TRBD2
clone size: many
V gene: TRBV18
CDR3 protein: CASSPLAGDSYNEQFF
CDR3 DNA: TGTGCCAGCTCCCCCTTAGCGGGGGACTCCTACAATGAGCAGTTCTTC

J gene: TRBJ2-3
D gene: -
clone size: many
V gene: TRBV5-5
CDR3 protein: CASSLGQVRVLGTQYF
CDR3 DNA: TGTGCCAGCAGCTTGGGACAGGTCCGGGTATTAGGTACGCAGTATTTT

J gene: TRBJ2-5
D gene: -
clone size: once
V gene: TRBV5-1
CDR3 protein: CASSLAGGTRGTQYF
CDR3 DNA: TGCGCCAGCAGCCTGGCCGGGGGGACACGAGGGACCCAGTACTTC

J gene: TRBJ2-2
D gene: -
clone size: many
V gene: TRBV7-9
CDR3 protein: CASSLRSPGETGELFF
CDR3 DNA: TGTGCCAGCAGCTTACGTTCCCCGGGGGAGACCGGGGAGCTGTTTTTT

J gene: TRBJ2-3
D gene: -
clone size: -
V gene: TRBV5-6
CDR3 protein: CASSPGSLSTETQYF
CDR3 DNA: TGTGCCAGCAGCCCAGGTTCTCTTAGCACAGAGACGCAGTATTTT

J gene: TRBJ2-7
D gene: TRBD1
clone size: many
V gene: TRBV12-3/TRBV12-4
CDR3 protein: CASSLEGGGYEQYF
CDR3 DNA: TGTGCCAGCAGTTTAGAAGGGGGCGGCTACGAGCAGTACTTC

J gene: TRBJ2-5
D gene: TRBD2
clone size: many
V gene: TRBV20-1
CDR3 protein: CSAPRTSGGGETQYF
CDR3 DNA: TGCAGTGCTCCTAGGACTAGCGGGGGTGGAGAGACCCAGTACTTC

J gene: TRBJ2-6
D gene: TRBD1
clone size: -
V gene: TRBV2
CDR3 protein: CASTGTGPISGANVLTF
CDR3 DNA: TGTGCCAGCACCGGGACAGGGCCAATCTCTGGGGCCAACGTCCTGACTTTT

J gene: TRBJ2-7
D gene: -
clone size: -
V gene: TRBV6-6
CDR3 protein: CASSYPRDTFYEQYF
CDR3 DNA: TGTGCCAGCAGTTACCCGCGGGACACCTTCTACGAGCAGTACTTC

J gene: TRBJ2-5
D gene: -
clone size: -
V gene: TRBV5-4
CDR3 protein: CASSLDSETQYF
CDR3 DNA: TGTGCCAGCAGCTTGGATAGCGAGACCCAGTACTTC

J gene: TRBJ1-1
D gene: -
clone size: -
V gene: TRBV28
CDR3 protein: CASSETNTEDFF
CDR3 DNA: TGTGCCAGCAGTGAGACAAACACTGAAGATTTCTTT

J gene: TRBJ2-1
D gene: TRBD2
clone size: many
V gene: TRBV10-2
CDR3 protein: CASRGGLAGGEFPYNEQFF
CDR3 DNA: TGCGCCAGCAGAGGGGGACTAGCGGGGGGCGAGTTCCCCTACAATGAGCAGTTCTTC

J gene: TRBJ1-5
D gene: TRBD1
clone size: -
V gene: TRBV20-1
CDR3 protein: CSARRGDRAIRQPQHF
CDR3 DNA: TGCAGTGCTAGAAGAGGGGACAGGGCGATCCGTCAGCCCCAGCATTTT

J gene: TRBJ2-1
D gene: TRBD2
clone size: many
V gene: TRBV28
CDR3 protein: CASSFLSGVLGEQFF
CDR3 DNA: TGTGCCAGCAGTTTCCTTAGCGGGGTTTTAGGGGAGCAGTTCTTC

J gene: TRBJ2-7
D gene: TRBD1
clone size: many
V gene: TRBV7-9
CDR3 protein: CASSPGTGNTYEQYF
CDR3 DNA: TGTGCCAGCAGCCCCGGGACAGGGAACACCTACGAGCAGTACTTC

J gene: TRBJ2-5
D gene: TRBD2
clone size: -
V gene: TRBV6-2/TRBV6-3
CDR3 protein: CASSYAGGGNQETQYF
CDR3 DNA: TGTGCCAGCAGTTACGCCGGGGGGGGGAATCAAGAGACCCAGTACTTC

J gene: TRBJ2-1
D gene: -
clone size: medium-sized
V gene: TRBV20-1
CDR3 protein: CSASRDPRAYNEQFF
CDR3 DNA: TGCAGTGCCTCTCGGGACCCGAGGGCCTACAATGAGCAGTTCTTC

J gene: TRBJ2-1
D gene: -
clone size: many
V gene: TRBV28
CDR3 protein: CASSGSSYNEQFF
CDR3 DNA: TGTGCCAGCAGCGGGAGCTCCTACAATGAGCAGTTCTTC

J gene: TRBJ2-1
D gene: -
clone size: -
V gene: TRBV29-1
CDR3 protein: CSGDRSLANNEQFF
CDR3 DNA: TGCAGCGGCGATCGGAGTTTGGCTAACAATGAGCAGTTCTTC

J gene: TRBJ2-1
D gene: TRBD2
clone size: many
V gene: TRBV7-9
CDR3 protein: CASSQTSGAYNEQFF
CDR3 DNA: TGTGCCAGCAGCCAGACTAGCGGGGCTTACAATGAGCAGTTCTTC

J gene: TRBJ1-2
D gene: -
clone size: many
V gene: TRBV6-2/TRBV6-3
CDR3 protein: CASSYTGVDGYTF
CDR3 DNA: TGTGCCAGCAGTTACACAGGAGTCGATGGCTACACCTTC

J gene: TRBJ2-1
D gene: TRBD2
clone size: many
V gene: TRBV20-1
CDR3 protein: CSAFGLAIYNEQFF
CDR3 DNA: TGCAGTGCCTTCGGACTAGCAATCTACAATGAGCAGTTCTTC

J gene: TRBJ1-1
D gene: -
clone size: few
V gene: TRBV6-6
CDR3 protein: CASSYSPQANTEAFF
CDR3 DNA: TGTGCCAGCAGTTACTCTCCACAGGCGAACACTGAAGCTTTCTTT

J gene: TRBJ2-1
D gene: TRBD2
clone size: -
V gene: TRBV6-1
CDR3 protein: CASTRASGSENEQFF
CDR3 DNA: TGTGCCAGCACCCGCGCCAGCGGGAGTGAAAATGAGCAGTTCTTC

J gene: TRBJ1-5
D gene: -
clone size: many
V gene: TRBV19
CDR3 protein: CASSIALGKDQPQHF
CDR3 DNA: TGTGCCAGTAGTATAGCGTTGGGAAAGGATCAGCCCCAGCATTTT

J gene: TRBJ2-1
D gene: TRBD2
clone size: many
V gene: TRBV29-1
CDR3 protein: CSVLTSGSDEQFF
CDR3 DNA: TGCAGCGTTCTAACTAGCGGGAGTGATGAGCAGTTCTTC

J gene: TRBJ2-7
D gene: TRBD2
clone size: few
V gene: TRBV30
CDR3 protein: CAWSQGLAGEQYF
CDR3 DNA: TGTGCCTGGAGTCAGGGACTAGCGGGAGAGCAGTACTTC

J gene: TRBJ1-5
D gene: -
clone size: few
V gene: TRBV4-1
CDR3 protein: CASSQGQINQPQHF
CDR3 DNA: TGCGCCAGCAGCCAAGGCCAAATCAATCAGCCCCAGCATTTT

J gene: TRBJ2-1
D gene: TRBD2
clone size: many
V gene: TRBV12-3/TRBV12-4
CDR3 protein: CATYYMVLAGDSEQFF
CDR3 DNA: TGTGCCACCTATTATATGGTCCTAGCGGGAGACAGTGAGCAGTTCTTC

J gene: TRBJ2-2
D gene: TRBD1
clone size: many
V gene: TRBV2
CDR3 protein: CASRGQVSNTGELFF
CDR3 DNA: TGTGCCAGCAGAGGACAGGTGTCGAACACCGGGGAGCTGTTTTTT

J gene: TRBJ2-3
D gene: -
clone size: many
V gene: TRBV20-1
CDR3 protein: CSASGGQGRHGGPQDTQYF
CDR3 DNA: TGCAGTGCTAGCGGAGGTCAGGGTCGTCATGGTGGACCGCAAGATACGCAGTATTTT

J gene: TRBJ2-1
D gene: -
clone size: many
V gene: TRBV7-9
CDR3 protein: CASSLEGDEQFF
CDR3 DNA: TGTGCCAGCAGCTTAGAGGGCGATGAGCAGTTCTTC

J gene: TRBJ2-1
D gene: TRBD2
clone size: -
V gene: TRBV5-6
CDR3 protein: CASSPWDYGGRESSYNEQFF
CDR3 DNA: TGTGCCAGCAGCCCCTGGGACTATGGCGGGAGGGAAAGCTCCTACAATGAGCAGTTCTTC

J gene: TRBJ1-1
D gene: -
clone size: many
V gene: TRBV20-1
CDR3 protein: CSARIPGQNTEAFF
CDR3 DNA: TGCAGTGCTAGAATTCCTGGACAGAACACTGAAGCTTTCTTT